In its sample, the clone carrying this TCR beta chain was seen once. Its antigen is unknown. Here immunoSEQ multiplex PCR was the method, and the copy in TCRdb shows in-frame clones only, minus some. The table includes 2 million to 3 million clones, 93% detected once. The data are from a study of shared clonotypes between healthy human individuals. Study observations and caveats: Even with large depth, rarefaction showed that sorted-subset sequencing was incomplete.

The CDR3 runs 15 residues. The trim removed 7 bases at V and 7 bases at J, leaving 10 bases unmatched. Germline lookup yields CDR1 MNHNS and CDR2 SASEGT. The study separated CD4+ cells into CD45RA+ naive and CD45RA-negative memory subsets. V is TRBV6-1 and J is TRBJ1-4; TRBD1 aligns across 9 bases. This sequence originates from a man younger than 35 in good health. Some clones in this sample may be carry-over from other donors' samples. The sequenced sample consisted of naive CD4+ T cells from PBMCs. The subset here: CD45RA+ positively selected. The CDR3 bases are TGTGCCAGCACCTTGGGGACAGGGATTGGTGAAAAACTGTTTTTT. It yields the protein CASTLGTGIGEKLFF.